Below, 21 T cell receptor beta chains from the same sample are listed, as sequenced in a study of T cells in women clearing cervical HPV infection listed by TCRdb under 2018. Receptor libraries were prepared by the immunoSEQ multiplex PCR assay. TCRdb holds this immuneACCESS table with in-frame rearrangements only. Some clones are missing; in checked studies, unresolved V genes explain under half, and the rest has no known cause. The table held for this sample gives about 35,000 clones. Of the sample, roughly 6.5% falls within the top ten clones. Sequenced: blood buffy coat. The receptors come from a woman aged 18 to 75 with a cervical HPV16 infection that either progressed to CIN3+ or cleared (not recorded which).

Of note for this clone: The read ends 3 residues early relative to the CDR3; the germline J gene fills the gap. This sequence joins TRBV5-6 and TRBJ1-2, with TRBD1 matching 7 bases. V dropped 4 bases and J dropped 2; count of bases not matched to a gene: 2. CDR1 is SGHDT, CDR2 YYEEEE, per germline. The CDR3 has 13 residues. Incomplete CDR3 DNA: TGTGCCAGCAGCCCGGACAGGAACTATGGC. Protein sequence: CASSPDRNYG. The entire CDR3 is CASSPDRNYGYTF.

As for this clone: The read ends 3 residues shy of where the CDR3 ends; the end is completed using the germline J gene. The chain recombines TRBV7-9 with TRBJ2-4, with D uncertain. This CDR3 has 14 amino acids. Germline loops: CDR1 SEHNR, CDR2 FQNEAQ (reference sequence). This CDR3 reads CASSSPRANYGQYF. Partial CDR3 DNA: TGTGCCAGCAGCTCCCCACGAGCTAACTATGGT.

As regards this clone: Sequencing ends 3 residues short of the CDR3 end; the germline J gene provides the rest. This chain uses TRBV11-2 with TRBJ2-1, with TRBD2 matching over 10 bases. V gave up 4 bases and J gave up 9 bases; unmatched junction bases: 9. The CDR3 is 15 residues long. Germline V lookup: CDR1 SGHAT, CDR2 FQNNGV. Here the CDR3 reads CASSSSGGAPIEQFF. The CDR3 DNA, read in part, is TGTGCCAGCAGCTCAAGCGGGGGGGCCCCAATTGAG.

As regards this clone: With the read ending 3 residues before the CDR3 end, the germline J gene is used to fill in that end. J is TRBJ2-3 and V is TRBV7-2; 12 positions agree with TRBD2. With 10 bases clipped from V and 0 bases from J, the junction kept 5 bases outside the gene matches. This CDR3 has 15 amino acids. Germline lookup yields CDR1 SGHTA and CDR2 FQGNSA. This CDR3 is CATGLAGFSTDTQYF. The sequenced part of the CDR3 DNA is TGTGCCACTGGACTAGCGGGGTTTAGCACAGATACG. Using reference TRBV7-2 and TRBJ2-3 for the parts outside the CDR3, the full variable domain is GAGVSQSPSNKVTEKGKDVELRCDPISGHTALYWYRQSLGQGLEFLIYFQGNSAPDKSGLPSDRFSAERTGGSVSTLTIQRTQQEDSAVYLCATGLAGFSTDTQYFGPGTRLTVL.

As for this clone: The missing CDR3 end, 3 residues past where the read stops, is filled in from the germline J gene. The chain couples TRBV2 to TRBJ1-3, with D uncertain. The CDR3 sequence is 15 residues long. Per germline, CDR1 SNHLY and CDR2 FYNNEI. Trimming removed 4 bases at V and 0 bases at J, with 10 bases between. The sequenced CDR3 bases are TGTGCCAGCAGTGCCGGACTCCTCTCTGGAAACACC. It yields the protein CASSAGLLSGNT. The whole CDR3 sequence is CASSAGLLSGNTIYF.

Comments on this clone: The sequence runs out 3 residues before the end of the CDR3; the remainder is reconstructed from the germline J gene. The V and J genes are TRBV4-1 and TRBJ1-2; 8 bases match TRBD1. CDR3 size: 18 residues. Germline CDR1 is MGHRA and CDR2 is YSYEKL. V shed 0 bases and J 5 bases; nucleotides not matched to a gene: 14. CDR3 loop: CASSQDGNLGQGHYGYTF. The covered CDR3 bases are TGCGCCAGCAGCCAAGACGGGAACCTTGGACAGGGCCATTATGGC.

As regards this clone: The observed sequence ends 3 residues before the CDR3 terminus, with the missing tail filled in from the germline J gene. The rearrangement uses TRBV19 and TRBJ1-5, with D perhaps TRBD1 (6 bases). With 2 bases removed from V and 3 bases from J, the gap between germline ends came to 11 bases. Germline V lookup: CDR1 LNHDA, CDR2 SQIVND (reference sequence). CDR3 length: 15 amino acids. The DNA read from the CDR3 is TGTGCCAGTAGTATATCAGGGGTCCCCAATCAGCCC. Translated, it gives CASSISGVPNQP. The whole CDR3 region reads CASSISGVPNQPQHF.

Turning to this clone: The CDR3 goes on 3 residues after the read ends, and that part is filled in from the germline J gene. The chain carries TRBV18 and TRBJ1-2; D call uncertain. CDR1 and CDR2 (germline): KGHSH, LQKENI. This CDR3 has 14 amino acids. The CDR3 loop is CASSPPAIAYDYTF. The DNA read from the CDR3 is TGTGCCAGCTCACCTCCCGCGATTGCTTACGAC.

Points on this clone: The CDR3 end is not reached by the read, which stops 3 residues before it; the germline J gene fills it in. V is TRBV19 and J is TRBJ1-2; 7 bases line up with TRBD1. With 5 bases clipped from V and 4 bases from J, the junction kept 10 bases outside the gene matches. This CDR3 region has 15 residues. Germline loops: CDR1 LNHDA, CDR2 SQIVND (reference sequence). The CDR3 DNA, read in part, is TGTGCCAGTAGTGCTCCGACAGGGATGAGCTATGGC. Its protein is CASSAPTGMSYG. The whole CDR3 sequence is CASSAPTGMSYGYTF.

Of note for this clone: The DNA ends 3 residues before the CDR3 does, and the rest of the CDR3 is filled in from the germline J gene. The chain couples TRBV12-3 or TRBV12-4 to TRBJ1-6; 8 positions agree with TRBD1. The CDR3 loop spans 16 amino acids. V lost 1 base and J lost 9; bases outside the gene matches: 8. Partial CDR3 DNA: TGTGCCAGCAGTTTAGATTGGCAGGGGGCTTCTTCACCC. The encoded protein is CASSLDWQGASSP. The full CDR3 is CASSLDWQGASSPLHF.

Of note for this clone: The CDR3 extends 3 residues past the end of the read, so its final part is completed from the germline J gene. The sample has other DNA sequences that encode this CDR3 too. The chain links TRBV19 to TRBJ1-5; weak D call: TRBD1 (6 bases). Germline-derived CDR1 and CDR2 are LNHDA and SQIVND (reference sequence). The length of the CDR3 is 16 residues. The V end lost 3 bases, the J end lost 2 bases, and 14 bases lay between the germline ends. Incomplete CDR3 DNA: TGTGCCAGTAGTATCTTGGGGGCAAGGGGCAATCAGCCC. This gives the protein CASSILGARGNQP. The whole CDR3 reads CASSILGARGNQPQHF.

About this clone: Its ends do not fully match the called genes, so a read error is possible. CDR3 sequence: CASSQETGEPLHF. The sequenced part of the CDR3 DNA is TGCGCCAGCAGCCAAGAAACAGGTGAACCC. This chain links TRBV4-2 with TRBJ1-6; the D gene is possibly TRBD1 (5 bases). The CDR3 end is not reached by the read, which stops 3 residues before it; the germline J gene fills it in. This CDR3 has 13 amino acids. CDR1 and CDR2 (germline): LGHNA, YNFKEQ.

CDR3 sequence reads: CASSRIRGTEAFF. Partial CDR3 DNA: TGTGCCAGCTCTCGCATTAGGGGAACTGAA. The genes are TRBV14 and TRBJ1-1; perhaps TRBD1 as D (5 bases). The read falls 3 residues short of the CDR3 end, and the missing part is taken from the germline J gene. Germline V gene lookup returns CDR1 SGHDN and CDR2 FVKESK. Trimming took off 8 bases at V and 5 bases at J, with 15 bases between the two ends. This CDR3 is built from 13 residues.

Note on this clone: A junction boundary mismatches the germline segment, possibly from a read error. The CDR3 reads CASSQSWQRRVSNQPQHF. The sequenced part of the CDR3 DNA is TGCGCCAGCAGCCAGTCCTGGCAGAGGAGGGTTAGCAATCAGCCC. J is TRBJ1-5 and V is TRBV4-2; D unresolved. The CDR3 extends 3 residues past the end of the read, so its final part is completed from the germline J gene. Germline V gene sequence: CDR1 LGHNA, CDR2 YNFKEQ. This CDR3 has 18 amino acids.

A remark on this clone: The CDR3 end lies 3 residues beyond the end of the read and is filled in from the germline J gene. The chain combines TRBV20-1 with TRBJ1-5; D is unclear. From germline, CDR1 is DFQATT and CDR2 SNEGSKA (reference sequence). The ends were cut back, 3 bases at V and 2 bases at J, with 8 bases in the middle. This CDR3 has 13 residues. CDR3 amino acids: CSASQLRNQPQHF. Incomplete CDR3 DNA: TGCAGTGCTAGTCAACTCCGCAATCAGCCC.

Concerning this clone: From the germline J gene comes the end of the CDR3, since the read stops 3 residues before it. The chain joins TRBV6-1 to TRBJ1-5, with 7 bases aligning to TRBD1. CDR1 and CDR2 (germline): MNHNS, SASEGT. The CDR3 is 14 residues long. Losses at the gene ends were 4 bases for V and 4 bases for J; bases not matched to a gene: 4. The sequenced part of the CDR3 DNA is TGTGCCAGCAGTGCCAGGGGGTTTAATCAGCCC. It yields the protein CASSARGFNQP. The full-length CDR3 reads as CASSARGFNQPQHF.

On this clone: One end of the junction does not line up with germline, which may come from a read error. Incomplete CDR3 DNA: TGCGCCAGCAGCCAATCACAGGACTATGGC. Its protein is CASSQSQDYG. The CDR3 as a whole reads CASSQSQDYGYTF. The chain carries TRBV4-2 and TRBJ1-2; D possibly corresponds to TRBD1 (5 bases). The read ends 3 residues shy of where the CDR3 ends; the end is completed using the germline J gene. Germline CDR1 is LGHNA and CDR2 is YNFKEQ. The CDR3 is 13 residues long.

As regards this clone: The missing CDR3 end, 3 residues past where the read stops, is filled in from the germline J gene. The rearrangement uses TRBV7-8 and TRBJ2-7; TRBD1 matches 8 bases. Losses at the gene ends were 5 bases for V and 5 bases for J; bases not matched to a gene: 8. Germline CDR1 is SGHVS and CDR2 is FQNEAQ. The CDR3 is 14 amino acids. The CDR3 loop is CASSIPGQVHEQYF. The CDR3 DNA, read in part, is TGTGCCAGCAGCATCCCGGGACAGGTCCACGAG.

With respect to this clone: The CDR3 end is not reached by the read, which stops 3 residues before it; the germline J gene fills it in. The chain is built from TRBV20-1 and TRBJ2-5; TRBD2 matches at 11 bases. Germline V CDR1 and CDR2: DFQATT, SNEGSKA (reference sequence). The V segment lost 0 bases and the J segment 4 bases; nucleotides outside the gene matches: 4. CDR3 length: 15 residues. The part of the CDR3 DNA that was read is TGCAGTGCTAGAGATCTAGCGGGGGGAGGAGAGACC. It translates to CSARDLAGGGET. The whole CDR3 reads CSARDLAGGGETQYF.

As regards this clone: Read coverage stops 3 residues before the CDR3 terminus; the germline J gene supplies the remainder. The chain couples TRBV30 to TRBJ2-4, with D perhaps matching TRBD2 (5 bases). This CDR3 has 11 amino acids. From germline, CDR1 is GTSNPN and CDR2 SVGIG (reference sequence). The CDR3 bases that were read are TGTGCCTGGAATAGCGACTATGGT. Its protein product is CAWNSDYG. In full, the CDR3 is CAWNSDYGQYF.

Remarks on this clone: Coverage ceases 3 residues before the CDR3 finishes, and the germline J gene fills in the end. The V call is TRBV20-1, the J call TRBJ2-5, with D perhaps matching TRBD1 (6 bases). Germline V CDR1 and CDR2: DFQATT, SNEGSKA (reference sequence). The CDR3 is 15 amino acids. V lost 0 bases and J lost 4, with 15 bases in between. The CDR3 loop is CSARDGTNVGETQYF. Partial CDR3 DNA: TGCAGTGCTAGAGACGGGACAAATGTCGGAGAGACC.